This T cell receptor beta chain stems from a study of spatial heterogeneity in lung cancer. Notes on the study in general: Ubiquitous expanded tumor TCRs appeared in blood more at resection than follow-up.

Time point here: sample taken at primary tumor resection. Frozen PBMC, nontumor lung or tumor provided whole RNA, which was sequenced unsorted. TCRdb redid the calling of the 5' RACE reads with MiXCR, one entry per CDR3 protein. The table shows 45,000 to 55,000 distinct CDR3 sequences, with roughly 5% occurring only once. This clonotype was picked up many times. What it binds is not known. The sample consisted of PBMCs, taken at surgery. The sequence derives from a male donor with early-stage non-small cell lung cancer.

CDR3 protein: CASSLITGYPGNEQFF. The DNA of the CDR3 is TGTGCCAGCAGCTTAATAACTGGCTACCCGGGCAATGAGCAGTTCTTC. The gene calls are TRBV7-2 and TRBJ2-1; D not certain. The V end lost 2 bases, the J end lost 6 bases, and 17 bases lay between the germline ends. Germline V lookup: CDR1 SGHTA, CDR2 FQGNSA. This CDR3 is 16 amino acids long. The full variable domain, in which reference TRBV7-2 and TRBJ2-1 provide the parts outside the CDR3, is GAGVSQSPSNKVTEKGKDVELRCDPISGHTALYWYRQSLGQGLEFLIYFQGNSAPDKSGLPSDRFSAERTGGSVSTLTIQRTQQEDSAVYLCASSLITGYPGNEQFFGPGTRLTVL.